The rows below give T cell receptor beta chains drawn from one sample of a study of identical twins. TCRdb reanalysed the 5' RACE reads using MiXCR and keeps one entry per CDR3 protein. The table has 140,000 to 150,000 distinct CDR3 sequences, around 3.5% seen once. Material: memory T cells sorted from blood. All receptors come from a man aged 18 to 29 in good health. The conserved cysteine and the conserved F or W are not part of the CDR3 here.

V gene: TRBV6-6; J gene: TRBJ2-1; CDR3 protein: AVSRWGANEQF
V gene: TRBV6-1; J gene: TRBJ1-2; CDR3 protein: ASSEPPGWTGYT
V gene: TRBV20-1; J gene: TRBJ2-1; CDR3 protein: SASLTGGFQGEQF
V gene: TRBV5-1; J gene: TRBJ2-3; CDR3 protein: ASRKGPSTDTQY
V gene: TRBV20-1; J gene: TRBJ1-5; CDR3 protein: SARDDLRTGPSQPQH
V gene: TRBV9; J gene: TRBJ2-1; CDR3 protein: ASSPGTFNEQF
V gene: TRBV9; J gene: TRBJ2-1; CDR3 protein: ASSVDGGGSGQF
V gene: TRBV10-3; J gene: TRBJ2-1; CDR3 protein: AISPSPSGMYNEQF
V gene: TRBV20-1; J gene: TRBJ2-1; CDR3 protein: SATTSGDYNEQF
V gene: TRBV6-4; J gene: TRBJ2-1; CDR3 protein: ASSDTSGSGNEQF
V gene: TRBV7-2; J gene: TRBJ2-3; CDR3 protein: ASSFLGTDTQY
V gene: TRBV11-1; J gene: TRBJ2-3; CDR3 protein: ASSLGEPDTQY
V gene: TRBV29-1; J gene: TRBJ1-1; CDR3 protein: SVGVEAF
V gene: TRBV20-1; J gene: TRBJ2-4; CDR3 protein: SAVDHPIQY
V gene: TRBV5-1; J gene: TRBJ2-2; CDR3 protein: ASSVTGGGTGELF
V gene: TRBV6-2/TRBV6-3; J gene: TRBJ2-5; CDR3 protein: ASSRGKYAQETQY
V gene: TRBV9; J gene: TRBJ2-1; CDR3 protein: ASGASGRNEQF
V gene: TRBV14; J gene: TRBJ2-3; CDR3 protein: ASSYGGTSGRKSVSTDTQY
V gene: TRBV6-1; J gene: TRBJ2-1; CDR3 protein: ASSGKDRRPLSSYNEQF
V gene: TRBV4-2; J gene: TRBJ1-4; CDR3 protein: ASTQGASNEKLF
V gene: TRBV12-3/TRBV12-4; J gene: TRBJ2-1; CDR3 protein: ASRFGLAGYEQF
V gene: TRBV7-6; J gene: TRBJ1-2; CDR3 protein: ASSLDSGTGGGYGYT
V gene: TRBV11-1; J gene: TRBJ1-1; CDR3 protein: ASRLQGVRGSEAF
V gene: TRBV2; J gene: TRBJ1-2; CDR3 protein: ASSEGTVIGYT
V gene: TRBV11-3; J gene: TRBJ2-2; CDR3 protein: ASTPGGSSGELF
V gene: TRBV12-3/TRBV12-4; J gene: TRBJ1-5; CDR3 protein: ASTLGQGEQPQH
V gene: TRBV12-3/TRBV12-4; J gene: TRBJ2-7; CDR3 protein: ASSPGLGGYEQY
V gene: TRBV4-3; J gene: TRBJ2-1; CDR3 protein: ASSQELAGVREQF
V gene: TRBV28; J gene: TRBJ2-7; CDR3 protein: ASSSRFYEQY
V gene: TRBV7-9; J gene: TRBJ2-7; CDR3 protein: ASRNANGQGAGEQY
V gene: TRBV20-1; J gene: TRBJ1-2; CDR3 protein: SARITPGYGYT
V gene: TRBV6-2/TRBV6-3; J gene: TRBJ2-1; CDR3 protein: ASSPPGIRSNEQF
V gene: TRBV7-9; J gene: TRBJ2-3; CDR3 protein: ASSLGTDADTQY
V gene: TRBV3-1; J gene: TRBJ2-1; CDR3 protein: ASSQGPAGAGNEQF
V gene: TRBV5-5; J gene: TRBJ2-7; CDR3 protein: ASSLAVRGVDEQY
V gene: TRBV5-1; J gene: TRBJ2-5; CDR3 protein: ASSLVAGGPRETQY
V gene: TRBV5-6; J gene: TRBJ2-1; CDR3 protein: ASSLGAQASIEQF
V gene: TRBV6-1; J gene: TRBJ1-3; CDR3 protein: ASNSPGQGAVTIY
V gene: TRBV18; J gene: TRBJ2-5; CDR3 protein: ASSPRGGLAGETQY
V gene: TRBV5-1; J gene: TRBJ2-5; CDR3 protein: ASSQDGGRETQY
V gene: TRBV11-2; J gene: TRBJ1-2; CDR3 protein: ASSPSGQGIYGYT
V gene: TRBV11-2; J gene: TRBJ1-3; CDR3 protein: ASSLGSTAGNTIY
V gene: TRBV5-1; J gene: TRBJ2-3; CDR3 protein: ASATGRGGTDTQY
V gene: TRBV11-1; J gene: TRBJ2-3; CDR3 protein: ASSVGTATTFPRDTQY
V gene: TRBV18; J gene: TRBJ1-4; CDR3 protein: ASSPGRGKEKLF
V gene: TRBV12-3/TRBV12-4; J gene: TRBJ1-4; CDR3 protein: ASSFNRNEKLF
V gene: TRBV12-3/TRBV12-4; J gene: TRBJ2-7; CDR3 protein: ASRKRGNSYEQY
V gene: TRBV5-1; J gene: TRBJ2-5; CDR3 protein: ASSERDQETQY
V gene: TRBV4-2; J gene: TRBJ2-7; CDR3 protein: ASSQGQGQY
V gene: TRBV27; J gene: TRBJ1-2; CDR3 protein: ASSPVGGVNYGYT
V gene: TRBV19; J gene: TRBJ2-1; CDR3 protein: ASCPAYRDREQF
V gene: TRBV5-1; J gene: TRBJ1-5; CDR3 protein: ASSLDGALYQPQH
V gene: TRBV20-1; J gene: TRBJ2-1; CDR3 protein: SARQGPEQF
V gene: TRBV20-1; J gene: TRBJ2-1; CDR3 protein: SAREASGRMNEQF
V gene: TRBV19; J gene: TRBJ1-2; CDR3 protein: ASRTGGAGYT
V gene: TRBV11-2; J gene: TRBJ2-5; CDR3 protein: ASSSDTYQETQY
V gene: TRBV29-1; J gene: TRBJ1-1; CDR3 protein: SVERGRSEAF
V gene: TRBV28; J gene: TRBJ2-2; CDR3 protein: ASTPSGNTGELF
V gene: TRBV7-2; J gene: TRBJ1-5; CDR3 protein: ASSLDGGGDQPQH
V gene: TRBV7-2; J gene: TRBJ1-6; CDR3 protein: ASSLTVQGDSPLH